Listed below are T cell receptor beta chains from one sample, sequenced in a study of sequential checkpoint blockade in melanoma. Clones were sequenced by immunoSEQ multiplex PCR, and TCRdb holds only the in-frame ones, with some missing. The sample includes some 14,000 clones, 77% of them seen just once. The specimen comprised CD8+ T cells sorted from blood (inferred from file names), sampled from a patient given nivolumab and ipilimumab in sequence. These receptors were collected from a human donor with melanoma. Each CDR3 is given with its conserved first and last residue. A D gene is named only where the DNA matches it firmly. Clone sizes are given selectively: once, few, many, or a class where the clone is expanded.

clone_size,j_call,d_call,v_call,cdr3_aa,cdr3_nt
.,TRBJ2-1,TRBD2,TRBV9,CASSGVSGSSYNEQFF,TGTGCCAGCAGCGGAGTCAGCGGGAGCTCCTACAATGAGCAGTTCTTC
.,TRBJ2-7,.,TRBV5-1,CASSQTKGGGYEQYF,TGCGCCAGCAGCCAGACCAAGGGAGGTGGCTACGAGCAGTACTTC
few,TRBJ2-3,TRBD1,TRBV6-4,CASSSQGKATDTQYF,TGTGCCAGCAGTTCACAGGGGAAAGCGACAGATACGCAGTATTTT
few,TRBJ2-5,TRBD1,TRBV5-6,CASSHDADRGTQYF,TGTGCCAGCAGCCATGACGCGGACAGGGGGACCCAGTACTTC
.,TRBJ2-3,.,TRBV7-6,CASSPEPTDTQYF,TGTGCCAGCAGCCCTGAGCCCACAGATACGCAGTATTTT
once,TRBJ1-1,.,TRBV15,CATSRDDRHRRLLNTEAFF,TGTGCCACCAGCAGAGATGACAGGCACCGAAGACTACTGAACACTGAAGCTTTCTTT
.,TRBJ2-7,TRBD1,TRBV9,CASSVGDRGAYDGYF,TGTGCCAGCAGCGTAGGGGACAGAGGCGCCTACGATGGGTACTTC
few,TRBJ1-3,.,TRBV5-6,CASSLPPGFSGNTIYF,TGTGCCAGCAGCTTACCCCCGGGATTCTCTGGAAACACCATATATTTT
.,TRBJ2-3,.,TRBV4-3,CASSHLGGGITDTQYF,TGCGCCAGCAGCCATTTGGGGGGAGGTATCACAGATACGCAGTATTTT
.,TRBJ2-1,.,TRBV7-2,CASSYPDLYNEQFF,TGTGCCAGCAGCTACCCTGACTTGTACAATGAGCAGTTCTTC
.,TRBJ1-2,.,TRBV19,CANSGGDGYTF,TGTGCCAACAGCGGTGGGGATGGCTACACCTTC
.,TRBJ2-7,TRBD1,TRBV5-1,CASIPGTGSEQYF,TGCGCCAGCATTCCCGGGACAGGGAGCGAGCAGTACTTC
.,TRBJ2-2,.,TRBV19,CASSTQEGTGTGELFF,TGTGCCAGTAGTACTCAAGAGGGAACAGGGACCGGGGAGCTGTTTTTT
.,TRBJ2-1,TRBD1,TRBV18,CASSPSGTGWNEQFF,TGTGCCAGCTCACCCTCCGGGACAGGGTGGAATGAGCAGTTCTTC
.,TRBJ2-7,.,TRBV7-9,CASLDSRYEQYF,TGTGCCAGCTTAGACAGTCGGTACGAGCAGTACTTC
.,TRBJ1-2,.,TRBV5-1,CASSLAQGKNGYTF,TGCGCCAGCAGCTTGGCGCAGGGAAAGAATGGCTACACCTTC
.,TRBJ2-5,.,TRBV10-3,CAISEWRDGETQYF,TGTGCCATCAGTGAGTGGAGGGATGGAGAGACCCAGTACTTC
.,TRBJ1-1,.,TRBV30,CAEGSTEAFF,TGTGCGGAGGGGAGCACTGAAGCTTTCTTT
.,TRBJ2-1,TRBD2,TRBV27,CASSTKLADGTTGYNEQFF,TGTGCCAGCAGTACAAAACTAGCGGATGGGACCACGGGATACAATGAGCAGTTCTTC
.,TRBJ2-3,.,TRBV4-1,CASSQQATDTQYF,TGCGCCAGCAGTCAGCAGGCTACAGATACGCAGTATTTT
.,TRBJ2-7,TRBD1,TRBV4-3,CASSQVTGSSYEQYF,TGCGCCAGCAGCCAAGTGACAGGGTCCTCCTACGAGCAGTACTTC
.,TRBJ2-7,.,TRBV5-1,CASAGGYEQYF,TGCGCCAGCGCCGGCGGGTACGAGCAGTACTTC
.,TRBJ2-2,.,TRBV6-5,CASSISRGYTGELFF,TGTGCCAGCAGTATTTCCAGGGGATACACCGGGGAGCTGTTTTTT
.,TRBJ2-1,TRBD1,TRBV15,CATSRGRGQGYNEQFF,TGTGCCACCAGCAGAGGCAGGGGACAGGGATACAATGAGCAGTTCTTC
few,TRBJ2-1,.,TRBV7-9,CASSPRQGEREQFF,TGTGCCAGCAGCCCCCGGCAGGGTGAGCGTGAGCAGTTCTTC
.,TRBJ1-5,.,TRBV6-1,CASSLGGDYQPQHF,TGTGCCAGCAGCTTGGGGGGAGATTATCAGCCCCAGCATTTT
.,TRBJ2-7,.,TRBV7-9,CASSFSELALYEQYF,TGTGCCAGCAGCTTTTCAGAATTGGCTCTCTACGAGCAGTACTTC
.,TRBJ1-2,TRBD1,TRBV4-2,CASSQDRTGRYGYTF,TGTGCCAGCAGCCAAGACAGGACAGGGAGATATGGCTACACCTTC
.,TRBJ2-1,TRBD2,TRBV4-1,CASSQDTSGASSYNEQFF,TGCGCCAGCAGCCAAGATACTAGCGGGGCGTCCTCCTACAATGAGCAGTTCTTC
.,TRBJ1-5,.,TRBV4-1,CASSTIMGPNQPQHF,TGCGCCAGCAGCACCATCATGGGCCCGAATCAGCCCCAGCATTTT
.,TRBJ1-4,.,TRBV7-9,CASSFSTATYEKLFF,TGTGCCAGCAGCTTTTCGACAGCTACTTATGAAAAACTGTTTTTT
few,TRBJ2-7,TRBD2,TRBV27,CASSLLGLAGYEQYF,TGTGCCAGCAGTTTACTGGGACTAGCTGGGTACGAGCAGTACTTC
.,TRBJ2-3,.,TRBV7-7,CASSFTPSPQDTQYF,TGTGCCAGCAGCTTCACCCCATCACCACAAGATACGCAGTATTTT
.,TRBJ2-5,.,TRBV2,CASGAGGETQYF,TGTGCCAGCGGGGCAGGGGGGGAGACCCAGTACTTC
.,TRBJ2-7,TRBD1,TRBV18,CASSPPDRGPNEQYF,TGTGCCAGCTCACCACCGGACAGGGGGCCAAACGAGCAGTACTTC
.,TRBJ2-1,TRBD2,TRBV19,CASSSGGNNEQFF,TGTGCCAGTAGTAGCGGGGGAAACAATGAGCAGTTCTTC
once,TRBJ1-5,.,TRBV27,CASSQPGGDQPQHF,TGTGCCAGCAGCCAGCCCGGGGGTGATCAGCCCCAGCATTTT
.,TRBJ2-1,TRBD2,TRBV4-3,CASSQDRASGNEQFF,TGCGCCAGCAGCCAAGATCGGGCTAGCGGGAATGAGCAGTTCTTC
few,TRBJ1-1,TRBD1,TRBV25-1,CASSDSLDRAEAFF,TGTGCCAGCAGTGACTCCCTCGACAGGGCTGAAGCTTTCTTT
once,TRBJ2-3,.,TRBV5-6,CASSRRGAHTDTQYF,TGTGCCAGCAGCCGACGGGGGGCTCACACAGATACGCAGTATTTT
.,TRBJ2-2,.,TRBV29-1,CSGPGETGELFF,TGCAGCGGACCGGGAGAGACCGGGGAGCTGTTTTTT
.,TRBJ2-2,.,TRBV6-4,CASSDSDRDTGELFF,TGTGCCAGCAGTGACTCTGATCGAGACACCGGGGAGCTGTTTTTT
medium-sized,TRBJ2-7,.,TRBV12-5,CASAVSYEQYF,TGTGCTAGTGCAGTATCCTACGAGCAGTACTTC
.,TRBJ2-5,.,TRBV7-9,CASSPAGFRETQYF,TGTGCCAGCAGCCCGGCAGGGTTTCGGGAGACCCAGTACTTC
.,TRBJ2-7,.,TRBV30,CAWREKGLHDYEQYF,TGTGCCTGGAGGGAGAAGGGGCTACACGACTACGAGCAGTACTTC